The clone carrying this T cell receptor beta chain was seen at least ten times. Template material for amplifying TCR beta CDR3 regions consisted of RNA transcripts. The primer set for the first-round RT-PCR of the TCR CDR3 was HTBI. TCRdb reprocessed the multiplex PCR reads with MiXCR, giving one entry per CDR3 protein. The sample consists of about 180,000 distinct CDR3 sequences, approximately 15% of them appearing once. These data belong to a study of T cells in Graves' hyperthyroidism and ophthalmopathy. The wider study: Peripheral blood sampling occurred at initial diagnosis, before any treatment.

Patients aged 18 to 65 had newly diagnosed hyperthyroidism that had lasted under 2 months. Source material: blood. The receptor was isolated from a woman between 50 and 59 years old with Graves' hyperthyroidism.

Here the CDR3 DNA reads TGTGCCAGCACCGGCTCGCAGTACCATCCGAACACCGGGGAGCTGTTTTTT. It specifies CASTGSQYHPNTGELFF. The chain has TRBV2 and TRBJ2-2; D is undetermined. V was trimmed by 7 bases and J by 0 bases, leaving 18 bases between them. Germline V lookup: CDR1 SNHLY, CDR2 FYNNEI. The CDR3 is 17 amino acids.